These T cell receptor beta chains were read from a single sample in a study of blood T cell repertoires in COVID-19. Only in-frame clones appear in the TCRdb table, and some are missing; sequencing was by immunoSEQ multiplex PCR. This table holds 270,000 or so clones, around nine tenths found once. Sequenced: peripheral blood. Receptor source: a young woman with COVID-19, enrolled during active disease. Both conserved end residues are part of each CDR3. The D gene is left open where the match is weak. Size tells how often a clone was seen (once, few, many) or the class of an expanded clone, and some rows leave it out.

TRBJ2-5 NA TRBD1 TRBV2 TGTGCCAGCAGTCCTCAGGGGGCCGCTGAAGAGACCCAGTACTTC CASSPQGAAEETQYF
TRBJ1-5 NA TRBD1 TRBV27 TGTGCCAGCAGTTTCACAGGGGGCCGTCAGCCCCAGCATTTT CASSFTGGRQPQHF
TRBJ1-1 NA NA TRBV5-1 TGCGCCAGTCATTCCGGGGGGAGCCAGAACACTGAAGCTTTCTTT CASHSGGSQNTEAFF
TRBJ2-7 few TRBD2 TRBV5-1 TGCGCCAGCAGCTTGATTGACTCAGCGGGGTACGAGCAGTACTTC CASSLIDSAGYEQYF
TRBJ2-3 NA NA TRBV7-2 TGTGCCAGCAGCTTTTGGGGCAGGGTCGCAGATACGCAGTATTTT CASSFWGRVADTQYF
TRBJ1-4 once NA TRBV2 TGTGCCAGCAGAAACGACGGGGAAAAACTGTTTTTT CASRNDGEKLFF
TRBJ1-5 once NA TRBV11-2 TGTGCCAGCAGCTCTAGTGGCAATCAGCCCCAGCATTTT CASSSSGNQPQHF
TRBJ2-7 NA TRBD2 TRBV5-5 TGTGCCAGCAGCTTCTCTAGCGGGTACTCCTACGAGCAGTACTTC CASSFSSGYSYEQYF
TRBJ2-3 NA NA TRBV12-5 TGTGCTAGTCGGTGGGCTAGCACAGATACGCAGTATTTT CASRWASTDTQYF
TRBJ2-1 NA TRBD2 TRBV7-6 TGTGCCAGCACAAGTAGTCTAGGGAGCGGGGAATACAATGAGCAGTTCTTC CASTSSLGSGEYNEQFF
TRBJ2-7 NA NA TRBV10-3 TGTGCCATCAGCCAAGACAGTTTCTCCTACGAGCAGTACTTC CAISQDSFSYEQYF
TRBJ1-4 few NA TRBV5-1 TGCGCCAGCAGCTTGTCGGTGGGCAGGGAAAAACTGTTTTTT CASSLSVGREKLFF
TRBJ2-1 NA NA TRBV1 TGCACCAGCATCGAGGACTCCTACAATGAGCAGTTCTTC CTSIEDSYNEQFF